This T cell receptor beta chain was found in a study of blood T cell repertoires in COVID-19. Authors' methods: Nucleated cell number was recorded as an estimate derived from reference gene primer amplification. Produced via immunoSEQ multiplex PCR; TCRdb's table is partial and in-frame only. That table supplies the V and J calls and clone size; D and trimming were determined from the DNA. The sample lists approximately 390,000 clones; around 87% were seen once. This clone was found once. The material sequenced was peripheral blood. This clonotype was obtained from a man between 18 and 29 years old with active or convalescent COVID-19.

The CDR3 sequence: CASSFAGTGSHEQFF. CDR3 sequence (DNA): TGTGCCAGCAGCTTCGCCGGGACAGGGAGCCATGAGCAGTTCTTC. The rearrangement uses TRBV3-1 (or the pseudogene TRBV3-2) and TRBJ2-1, with TRBD1 matching 9 bases. The junction had 10 bases not matched to a gene; V was cut back by 5 bases and J by 8 bases. This CDR3 contains 15 residues. Germline V gene sequence: CDR1 LGHDT, CDR2 YNNKEL (reference sequence).